This TCR beta chain was identified during a study of OX40 agonist ivuxolimab in advanced cancers. This CDR3 has 18 residues. V lost 0 bases and J lost 2; bases outside the gene matches: 9. Germline V gene sequence: CDR1 KGHSH, CDR2 LQKENI. Measured with immunoSEQ multiplex PCR; TCRdb has only the in-frame clones, and not every one. The top ten clones hold roughly 40% of a sample with tens of thousands of clones, roughly nine tenths of them seen once. The material sequenced was CD4+ or CD8+ T cells sorted from blood, taken in a trial of the OX40 agonist ivuxolimab. The receptor's source is an adult with an advanced solid tumor such as melanoma, head and neck, liver or kidney cancer. The rearrangement uses TRBV18 and TRBJ2-1, with 8 bases matching TRBD2. The CDR3 region has the DNA TGTGCCAGCTCACCACCATCTCTACGGGAGGGCGCCTACAATGAGCAGTTCTTC. Encoded protein: CASSPPSLREGAYNEQFF.